Below, 20 T cell receptor beta chains from the same sample are listed, as sequenced in a study of shared clonotypes between healthy human individuals. Profiling relied on immunoSEQ multiplex PCR, and the TCRdb table lists in-frame clones only, not all of them. The table shows 950,000 to 1,300,000 clones, with 65% to 75% occurring only once. Sequencing was performed on memory CD4+ T cells sorted from blood. Subset indicated: CD45RA-negative fraction. Source of these receptors: a young man in good health.

The chain is built from TRBV29-1 and TRBJ2-6; 7 nucleotides line up with TRBD2. The germline gives CDR1 SQVTM, CDR2 ANQGSEA. The trim removed 1 base at V and 0 bases at J, leaving 0 bases unmatched. This CDR3 contains 15 residues. The CDR3 nucleotides read TGCAGCGTTGAAGGGGAGGGCTCTGGGGCCAACGTCCTGACTTTC. It is translated as CSVEGEGSGANVLTF.

The table lists this clone with a few counts. The chain combines TRBV2 with TRBJ2-2, with 10 positions matching TRBD2. V lost 5 bases to trimming and J lost 0 bases; unmatched junction nucleotides: 6. The CDR3 contains 17 residues. Germline V gene data show CDR1 as SNHLY and CDR2 as FYNNEI. The CDR3 nucleotides read TGTGCCAGCAGTCCCCGCGGACTAGCGGCGAACACCGGGGAGCTGTTTTTT. Translated: CASSPRGLAANTGELFF.

The chain recombines TRBV12-5 with TRBJ2-1, with 11 bases aligning to TRBD2. Germline loops: CDR1 LGHNT, CDR2 FRNRAP. This CDR3 is 15 amino acids long. Trimming cost V 4 bases and J 4 bases; bases outside gene matches: 3. DNA of the CDR3: TGTGCTAGTGGTTCGGGGACTAGCGGTTACAATGAGCAGTTCTTC. Its translation: CASGSGTSGYNEQFF.

Note on this clone: Germline and junction disagree at one end, which may indicate a read error. The chain uses TRBV11-2 and TRBJ2-7, with 7 bases identical to TRBD1. CDR1 and CDR2 (germline): SGHAT, FQNNGV. The CDR3 length is 13 residues. The chain's CDR3 is CASSVDRDHEQYF. The CDR3 DNA follows: TGTGCCAGCAGCGTAGACAGGGATCACGAGCAGTACTTC.

This chain joins TRBV7-2 and TRBJ2-7, with a weak D call TRBD1 (6 bases). Trimming cost V 6 bases and J 5 bases, with 14 bases left between them. The CDR3 is 13 residues long. Germline V CDR1 and CDR2: SGHTA, FQGNSA. The CDR3 coding sequence is TGTGCCAGCAGTGGGCAGGGGTTACACGAGCAGTACTTC. Amino acids: CASSGQGLHEQYF.

This sequence joins TRBV6-1 and TRBJ1-2; D not resolved. Germline-derived CDR1 and CDR2 are MNHNS and SASEGT. The CDR3 covers 15 residues. V shed 2 bases and J shed 0 bases, with 10 bases lying between them. CDR3 DNA: TGTGCCAGCAGTGAACAATTCGAAGCTAACTATGGCTACACCTTC. Amino acids: CASSEQFEANYGYTF.

The rearrangement uses TRBV9 and TRBJ2-7, with TRBD1 matching over 7 bases. The length of the CDR3 is 15 residues. CDR1 and CDR2 from the germline V gene are SGDLS and YYNGEE. V dropped 3 bases and J dropped 0; count of bases not matched to a gene: 6. Here the CDR3 reads CASSESTGRSYEQYF. The CDR3 DNA reads TGTGCCAGCAGCGAATCGACAGGGCGCTCCTACGAGCAGTACTTC.

This chain links TRBV9 with TRBJ2-7; D could derive from TRBD1 or TRBD2 (6 bases each). Trimming cost V 4 bases and J 2 bases, with 13 bases left between them. The germline V gene has CDR1 SGDLS and CDR2 YYNGEE. CDR3 size: 14 residues. This chain's CDR3 is CASSPHGGPYEQYF. For the CDR3, the DNA is TGTGCCAGCAGCCCCCACGGGGGCCCCTACGAGCAGTACTTC.

CDR3 sequence reads: CASSLPGLAGNEQYF. In DNA form, the CDR3 reads TGTGCCAGCAGCCTACCGGGACTAGCGGGAAACGAGCAGTACTTC. This chain links TRBV5-4 with TRBJ2-7; 13 bases fit TRBD2. The CDR3 totals 15 residues. Germline trimming cut 4 bases from V and 5 bases from J; bases unmatched to any gene: 6. CDR1 is SGHNT and CDR2 is YYREEE in the germline V gene (reference sequence). The full variable domain, rest sourced from reference TRBV5-4 and TRBJ2-7, is ETGVTQSPTHLIKTRGQQVTLRCSSQSGHNTVSWYQQALGQGPQFIFQYYREEENGRGNFPPRFSGLQFPNYSSELNVNALELDDSALYLCASSLPGLAGNEQYFGPGTRLTVT.

The chain uses TRBV11-2 and TRBJ2-3; 9 nucleotides agree with TRBD2. Germline V gene data show CDR1 as SGHAT and CDR2 as FQNNGV. The CDR3 runs 15 residues. V lost 3 bases and J lost 4; bases outside the gene matches: 5. The CDR3 DNA follows: TGTGCCAGCAGCTTGCGGGGGGGCCCGGCAGATACGCAGTATTTT. Protein sequence: CASSLRGGPADTQYF.

The chain recombines TRBV7-9 with TRBJ2-3, with D uncertain. V shed 2 bases and J shed 0 bases, with 6 bases lying between them. Per germline, CDR1 SEHNR and CDR2 FQNEAQ (reference sequence). The CDR3 is 14 amino acids. CDR3: CASSLTYSTDTQYF. DNA of the CDR3: TGTGCCAGCAGCTTAACATATAGCACAGATACGCAGTATTTT.

This clone was observed a handful of times. The chain couples TRBV18 to TRBJ1-2; possible D gene TRBD1, 5 bases. Germline V gene lookup returns CDR1 KGHSH and CDR2 LQKENI. V was cut by 2 bases and J by 11 bases, with 15 bases left in between. This CDR3 is 13 amino acids long. CDR3 DNA: TGTGCCAGCTCACCATCGGACACTCGGAGTTACACCTTC. As protein: CASSPSDTRSYTF.

This sequence joins TRBV11-3 and TRBJ2-7, with 12 bases fitting TRBD1. This CDR3 is built from 17 residues. Germline CDR1 and CDR2: SGHNT and YENEEA. V trimming: 5 bases; J trimming: 1 base; junction bases outside the gene matches: 9. CDR3 sequence (DNA): TGTGCCAGCAGCAAGGGACAGGGGGCCTCCAAGTCCTACGAGCAGTACTTC. The encoded protein is CASSKGQGASKSYEQYF. The full variable domain, its missing parts supplied by reference TRBV11-3 and TRBJ2-7, is EAGVVQSPRYKIIEKKQPVAFWCNPISGHNTLYWYLQNLGQGPELLIRYENEEAVDDSQLPKDRFSAERLKGVDSTLKIQPAELGDSAVYLCASSKGQGASKSYEQYFGPGTRLTVT.

The chain joins TRBV19 to TRBJ2-2, with 9 nucleotides matching TRBD1. The CDR3 has 18 residues. Losses at the gene ends were 3 bases for V and 4 bases for J; bases not matched to a gene: 12. The germline V gene encodes CDR1 LNHDA and CDR2 SQIVND (reference sequence). The CDR3 DNA reads TGTGCCAGTAGTATTGGCTGGGGGGGACAGGGTCCCACCGGGGAGCTGTTTTTT. Translating gives CASSIGWGGQGPTGELFF. The complete variable domain, with remaining parts taken from reference TRBV19 and TRBJ2-2, reads DGGITQSPKYLFRKEGQNVTLSCEQNLNHDAMYWYRQDPGQGLRLIYYSQIVNDFQKGDIAEGYSVSREKKESFPLTVTSAQKNPTAFYLCASSIGWGGQGPTGELFFGEGSRLTVL.

The J gene is TRBJ2-1, the V gene TRBV29-1; 10 bases agree with TRBD2. CDR3 length: 14 amino acids. Germline trimming cut 7 bases from V and 6 bases from J; bases unmatched to any gene: 9. Germline CDR1 is SQVTM and CDR2 is ANQGSEA. CDR3 DNA sequence: TGCAGCGCCGGCGGTCTAGCGGGAGTCAATGAGCAGTTCTTC. Amino acids: CSAGGLAGVNEQFF.

This clone was observed a few times. The J gene is TRBJ2-1, the V gene TRBV7-2, with 14 nucleotides matching TRBD2. Germline lookup yields CDR1 SGHTA and CDR2 FQGNSA. J lost 6 bases, V lost 5 bases, and 12 bases had no gene match. This CDR3 has 18 residues. In DNA form, the CDR3 reads TGTGCCAGCAGCCAGACTAGCGGGAGGGCCAAAGGGTCCAATGAGCAGTTCTTC. Its protein is CASSQTSGRAKGSNEQFF.

The chain has TRBV2 and TRBJ2-1; the match to TRBD2 covers 7 bases. Germline V gives CDR1 SNHLY, CDR2 FYNNEI. The CDR3 is made up of 15 amino acids. V gave up 5 bases and J gave up 0 bases; unmatched junction bases: 4. CDR3: CASSFGGSSYNEQFF. The CDR3 coding sequence is TGTGCCAGCAGTTTTGGCGGGAGCTCCTACAATGAGCAGTTCTTC.

The chain recombines TRBV15 with TRBJ2-1; D is uncertain. Germline V gives CDR1 LNHNV, CDR2 YYDKDF (reference sequence). V dropped 0 bases and J dropped 0 bases, with 3 bases sitting between them. CDR3 size: 14 residues. CDR3 in amino acids: CATSRDISYNEQFF. Here the CDR3 DNA reads TGTGCCACCAGCAGAGACATCTCCTACAATGAGCAGTTCTTC.

As for this clone: The identical CDR3 is also encoded by other nucleotide sequences in the sample. The V and J genes are TRBV28 and TRBJ2-7; tentative D call: TRBD1 (5 bases). Trimming pared 9 bases from V and 4 bases from J, leaving 7 bases between. Germline CDR1 is MDHEN and CDR2 is SYDVKM. The CDR3 extends over 10 amino acids. The CDR3 coding sequence is TGTGCCAGTTCAGGGTACGAGCAGTACTTC. Translating it yields CASSGYEQYF.

This clone was picked up a small number of times. The chain uses TRBV4-3 and TRBJ1-4, with D unresolved. Germline assignment: CDR1 LGHNA and CDR2 YSLEER. Trimming took 0 bases from V and 7 from J, leaving 9 bases between them. The CDR3 totals 14 residues. CDR3 region: CASSQERMGEKLFF. The CDR3, as DNA: TGCGCCAGCAGCCAAGAACGGATGGGTGAAAAACTGTTTTTT.